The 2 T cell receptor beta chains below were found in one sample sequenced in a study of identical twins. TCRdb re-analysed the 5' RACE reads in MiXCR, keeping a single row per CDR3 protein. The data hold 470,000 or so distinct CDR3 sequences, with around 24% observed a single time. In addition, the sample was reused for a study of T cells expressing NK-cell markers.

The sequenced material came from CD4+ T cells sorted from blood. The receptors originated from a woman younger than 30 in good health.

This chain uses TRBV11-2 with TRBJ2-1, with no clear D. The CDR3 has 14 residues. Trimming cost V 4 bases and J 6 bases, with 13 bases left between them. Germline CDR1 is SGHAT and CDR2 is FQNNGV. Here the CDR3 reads CASSWKGVSNEQFF. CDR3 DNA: TGTGCCAGCAGCTGGAAGGGCGTTAGCAATGAGCAGTTCTTC.

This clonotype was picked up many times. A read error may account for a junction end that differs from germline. CDR3 nucleotide sequence: TGTGCCAGCTCACTGGACTCGAACACTGAAGCTTTCTTT. Its protein product is CASSLDSNTEAFF. This sequence joins TRBV5-1 and TRBJ1-1; D call uncertain. The germline V gene has CDR1 SGHRS and CDR2 YFSETQ. The CDR3 extends over 13 amino acids.